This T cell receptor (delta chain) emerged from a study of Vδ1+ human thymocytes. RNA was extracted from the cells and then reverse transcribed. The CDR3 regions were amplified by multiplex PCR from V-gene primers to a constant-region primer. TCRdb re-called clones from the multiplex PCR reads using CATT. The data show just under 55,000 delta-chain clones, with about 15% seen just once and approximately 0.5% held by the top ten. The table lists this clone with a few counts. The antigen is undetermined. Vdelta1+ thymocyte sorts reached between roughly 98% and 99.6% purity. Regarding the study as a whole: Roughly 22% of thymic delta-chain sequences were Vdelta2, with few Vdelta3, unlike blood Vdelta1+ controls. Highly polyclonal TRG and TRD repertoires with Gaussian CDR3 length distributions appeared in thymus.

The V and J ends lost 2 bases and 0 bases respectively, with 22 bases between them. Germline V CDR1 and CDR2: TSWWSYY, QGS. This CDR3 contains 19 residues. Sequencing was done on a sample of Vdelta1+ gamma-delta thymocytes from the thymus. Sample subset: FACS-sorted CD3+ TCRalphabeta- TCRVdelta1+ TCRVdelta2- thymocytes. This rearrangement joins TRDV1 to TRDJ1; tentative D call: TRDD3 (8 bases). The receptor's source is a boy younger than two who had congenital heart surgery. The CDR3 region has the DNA TGTGCTCTTGGGGAAAAATTCCTACTGGGGGTCTCGTACACCGATAAACTCATCTTT. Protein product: CALGEKFLLGVSYTDKLIF.